This T cell receptor (beta chain) was profiled in a study of metastatic and nonmetastatic thyroid tumors. In the study overall: Malignant and benign thyroid patients had repertoires compared in peripheral blood and tumor or nodule tissue. Study findings and constraints: The study reportedly found significantly higher TCR beta diversity in malignant thyroid tumors than benign nodules, in blood and tumor.

Original methodology: The authors used CDR3 differences across clinicopathological groups to build a distant-metastasis classifier for papillary thyroid cancer. Using MiXCR, TCRdb re-called clones from the PCR reads. These V and J calls rely on TCRdb rather than the paper's analysis. The sample lists around 38,000 clones, roughly 26% occurring once. No treatment had been given to any patient before thyroid surgery. The CDR3 loop spans 19 amino acids. Germline V gene data show CDR1 as SGHAT and CDR2 as FQNNGV. With 0 bases removed from V and 0 bases from J, the gap between germline ends came to 18 bases. This clone has ten or more counts. The antigen is unknown.

Input material: blood. This chain uses TRBV11-2 with TRBJ1-3, with D unresolved. This TCR was sampled from a female donor with papillary thyroid cancer or a benign thyroid nodule (not recorded which). Some clones in this sample may be carry-over from other donors' samples. CDR3: CASSLESLHRTSSGNTIYF. DNA of the CDR3: TGTGCCAGCAGCTTAGAGTCGTTACACCGTACAAGCTCTGGAAACACCATATATTTT.